This T cell receptor beta chain originates from a study of Ad26.COV2.S vaccination and SARS-CoV-2 variants. TCRdb keeps only in-frame clones here, not all; method: immunoSEQ multiplex PCR. The table has around 310,000 clones, almost 90% seen once. Stated treatment: around 19 received Ad26.COV2.S at low or high dose, single or two shots; five or six received placebo; per-sample allocation not given. The samples were gathered on day 63 after the first injection of vaccine or placebo. The germline V gene encodes CDR1 LNHDA and CDR2 SQIVND (reference sequence). The CDR3 is 13 residues long. V lost 5 bases and J lost 0, with 5 bases in between.

The sequence was obtained from a person between 18 and 65 years old who received the Ad26.COV2.S COVID-19 vaccine or a placebo. This chain joins TRBV19 and TRBJ1-3; D remains ambiguous. Here the sequenced sample was peripheral blood, taken in a trial of Ad26.COV2.S vaccine versus placebo. CDR3 sequence reads: CASSRVSGNTIYF. The CDR3 bases are TGTGCCAGTAGTCGGGTCTCTGGAAACACCATATATTTT.